The T cell receptor beta chain under discussion was sequenced for a study of blood T cell repertoires in COVID-19. The table came from immunoSEQ multiplex PCR; TCRdb's copy has only in-frame clones and leaves some out. The table shows about half a million clones, with 75% to 90% occurring only once. The germline CDR1 and CDR2 sequences are LNHNV and YYDKDF (reference sequence). The CDR3 is 14 residues long. V lost 3 bases to trimming and J lost 5 bases; unmatched junction nucleotides: 5. Assignment of participants to cohorts was predicated upon participant-reported clinical history. The chain uses TRBV15 and TRBJ2-7; 9 nucleotides line up with TRBD1. The sequenced sample consisted of PBMCs or T cells enriched from blood (not recorded which). This clonotype originated in an older woman who had recovered from COVID-19. CDR3 coding DNA: TGTGCCACCAGCAGGGAGACAGGGGGGGACGAGCAGTACGTC. Translation: CATSRETGGDEQYV.